One and the same sample provided the 16 T cell receptor beta chains below, sequenced in a study of blood T cell repertoires in COVID-19 (dated by TCRdb to the early 2020s). Library prep was done by the immunoSEQ multiplex PCR assay. In TCRdb, the immuneACCESS table is reduced to in-frame sequences with V and J assigned. These tables do not hold every clone; where another copy was compared, an unresolved V gene accounts for under half, and the others remain unexplained. In all, the sample holds over 350,000 clones, and around nine tenths of those were seen once. The ten most abundant clones make up 1.2% of the sample. Sample: PBMCs or T cells enriched from blood (not recorded which). All receptors come from a woman younger than 35 who had recovered from COVID-19.

The V call is TRBV6-2 or TRBV6-3, the J call TRBJ2-7; 7 nucleotides match TRBD2. The V gene end was trimmed by 2 bases and the J gene end by 7 bases; junction bases not matched to a gene: 8. CDR1 and CDR2 from the germline V gene are MNHEY and SVGEGT. The CDR3 has 14 residues. CDR3: CASSYGTTEVEQYF. In DNA, the CDR3 is TGTGCCAGCAGTTACGGGACTACGGAAGTGGAGCAGTACTTC.

The chain joins TRBV19 to TRBJ1-2; 9 positions agree with TRBD1. The CDR3 is 12 residues long. Germline loops: CDR1 LNHDA, CDR2 SQIVND (reference sequence). V lost 7 bases and J lost 5; bases outside the gene matches: 2. The CDR3 coding sequence is TGTGCCAGTACCGACAGGGGGTATGGCTACACCTTC. Translated: CASTDRGYGYTF.

The rearrangement uses TRBV24-1 and TRBJ2-1; D gene unclear. The CDR3 extends over 15 amino acids. Per germline, CDR1 KGHDR and CDR2 SFDVKD. V was clipped by 1 base and J by 4 bases, with 10 bases between them. The CDR3 loop is CATSDFSFSYNEQFF. In nucleotides, the CDR3 is TGTGCCACCAGTGATTTCAGTTTTTCATACAATGAGCAGTTCTTC.

As concerns this clone: This sample includes further DNA sequences coding for the same CDR3. The chain has TRBV6-5 and TRBJ1-1; D unresolved. Germline V CDR1 and CDR2: MNHEY, SVGAGI. V dropped 6 bases and J dropped 5 bases, with 7 bases sitting between them. There are 11 residues in the CDR3. The CDR3, as DNA: TGTGCCAGCAGCCGGGGTACTGAAGCTTTCTTT. Amino acids: CASSRGTEAFF.

The J gene is TRBJ1-2, the V gene TRBV6-5; D not resolved. CDR3 size: 12 residues. V was pared by 6 bases and J by 12 bases, with 17 bases between. Germline loops: CDR1 MNHEY, CDR2 SVGAGI. Written as DNA, the CDR3 is TGTGCCAGCAGCGCAATAAATTCCGCGGACACCTTC. It translates to CASSAINSADTF.

The CDR3 region is CASSYSRGTYGYTF. The CDR3 DNA reads TGTGCCAGCAGTTACTCTCGGGGGACCTATGGCTACACCTTC. The chain combines TRBV6-5 with TRBJ1-2; weak D call: TRBD1 (5 bases). The V gene lost 0 bases and the J gene lost 4 bases, with 9 bases spanning the gap. The length of the CDR3 is 14 residues. CDR1 and CDR2 from the germline V gene are MNHEY and SVGAGI.

The chain is built from TRBV5-6 and TRBJ1-3; 7 nucleotides agree with TRBD1. Per germline, CDR1 SGHDT and CDR2 YYEEEE. Unmatched junction bases numbered 9, after V lost 3 bases and J lost 3 bases. This CDR3 has 16 amino acids. The CDR3 protein is CASSWARQGHGNTIYF. The DNA for the CDR3 is TGTGCCAGCAGCTGGGCCCGACAGGGACATGGAAACACCATATATTTT.

CDR3 residues: CASSLQGQYNEQFF. In nucleotides, the CDR3 is TGTGCCAGCAGCCTACAGGGACAGTACAATGAGCAGTTCTTC. The J gene is TRBJ2-1, the V gene TRBV28; 7 bases match TRBD1. Germline loops: CDR1 MDHEN, CDR2 SYDVKM. With V trimmed by 6 bases and J by 4 bases, 6 bases remained unmatched. CDR3 size: 14 residues.

The rearrangement uses TRBV19 and TRBJ2-7; 7 bases align to TRBD2. Germline assignment: CDR1 LNHDA and CDR2 SQIVND (reference sequence). The V segment lost 5 bases and the J segment 3 bases; nucleotides outside the gene matches: 13. The length of the CDR3 is 16 residues. The CDR3 sequence is CASSSGGRDYHYEQYF. The CDR3 DNA follows: TGTGCCAGTAGTTCCGGGGGGAGGGACTACCACTACGAGCAGTACTTC.

The gene calls are TRBV4-3 and TRBJ1-4; no definite D call. Deletions cut 0 bases from V and 7 bases from J, with 15 bases between. Per germline, CDR1 LGHNA and CDR2 YSLEER. The CDR3 spans 16 residues. The CDR3 sequence: CASSQDRVYKREKLFF. The CDR3 nucleotides read TGCGCCAGCAGCCAAGATCGGGTCTATAAACGTGAAAAACTGTTTTTT.

The chain couples TRBV5-6 to TRBJ1-5; TRBD1 aligns across 7 bases. The length of the CDR3 is 14 residues. Germline trimming cut 3 bases from V and 4 bases from J; bases unmatched to any gene: 4. CDR1 SGHDT and CDR2 YYEEEE come from the germline V gene. The CDR3 DNA reads TGTGCCAGCAGCTCCTACAGGGGAAATCAGCCCCAGCATTTT. Encoded protein: CASSSYRGNQPQHF.

The rearrangement uses TRBV28 and TRBJ1-2; the match to TRBD1 covers 9 bases. Germline assignment: CDR1 MDHEN and CDR2 SYDVKM. The CDR3 contains 16 residues. The ends lost 5 bases at V and 0 bases at J; junction bases unmatched: 7. The CDR3 sequence: CASSLRDRVSNYGYTF. As DNA, the CDR3 is TGTGCCAGCAGTCTTCGGGACAGGGTCTCTAACTATGGCTACACCTTC.

The rearrangement uses TRBV15 and TRBJ1-2, with D perhaps matching TRBD1 (6 bases). This CDR3 has 17 residues. Trimming cost V 2 bases and J 4 bases, with 20 bases left between them. Germline V gene sequence: CDR1 LNHNV, CDR2 YYDKDF (reference sequence). CDR3 nucleotide sequence: TGTGCCACCAGCAGAAATTTTCGCGGGGGGCATATCTATGGCTACACCTTC. Translation gives CATSRNFRGGHIYGYTF.

This clone was seen only once. The rearrangement joins TRBV7-9 to TRBJ2-5; 7 bases are shared with TRBD1. CDR1 is SEHNR, CDR2 FQNEAQ, per germline (reference sequence). The CDR3 extends over 16 amino acids. V shed 5 bases, J shed 2 bases, and the junction held 11 bases outside the gene matches. The DNA of the CDR3 is TGTGCCAGCAGCCCTCGACGCCGGGACAGACAAGAGACCCAGTACTTC. This sequence encodes CASSPRRRDRQETQYF.

The genes are TRBV2 and TRBJ1-4; 7 bases line up with TRBD1. Germline V gene data show CDR1 as SNHLY and CDR2 as FYNNEI. This CDR3 has 12 amino acids. V trimming: 5 bases; J trimming: 12 bases; junction bases outside the gene matches: 6. The CDR3 sequence: CASSTQTGQLFF. In DNA form, the CDR3 reads TGTGCCAGCAGTACCCAGACAGGGCAACTGTTTTTT.

This chain joins TRBV18 and TRBJ2-3, with a possible D match to TRBD1 (5 bases). This CDR3 comprises 16 residues. V lost 3 bases and J 0 bases, leaving 13 bases between the germline ends. Germline V gene data show CDR1 as KGHSH and CDR2 as LQKENI. The CDR3, as DNA: TGTGCCAGCTCACCTTCGACAGTTCATAGCACAGATACGCAGTATTTT. It codes for CASSPSTVHSTDTQYF.